The 5 T cell receptor beta chains below were found in one sample sequenced in a study of cytomegalovirus exposure and HLA in healthy donors. PCR involved 60 Vbeta and 13 Jbeta primers. The data were produced by immunoSEQ multiplex PCR, yet TCRdb's version contains in-frame clones alone and is incomplete. This sample yields some 170,000 clones, of which 77% are seen a single time; more than 3% belongs to the top ten. The sample consisted of PBMCs. All receptors derive from a man aged 25 to 40 in good health and CMV-seropositive.

The rearrangement links TRBV2 to TRBJ2-1; 11 bases are shared with TRBD2. The CDR3 consists of 16 residues. The germline gives CDR1 SNHLY, CDR2 FYNNEI. The trim removed 3 bases at V and 3 bases at J, leaving 4 bases unmatched. The CDR3 DNA reads as TGTGCCAGCAGTGACCCAGGACTAGCGGGCTACAATGAGCAGTTCTTC. Protein sequence: CASSDPGLAGYNEQFF.

The genes are TRBV10-3 and TRBJ1-1; TRBD1 agrees at 9 bases. CDR1 and CDR2 from the germline V gene are ENHRY and SYGVKD. This CDR3 region has 13 residues. J gave up 4 bases and V 6 bases, and 3 bases lay outside the gene matches. In nucleotides, the CDR3 is TGTGCCATCAGGCGGACAGGGGCCACTGAAGCTTTCTTT. Protein sequence: CAIRRTGATEAFF.

In regard to this clone: Other DNA sequences in the same sample also yield this CDR3. This rearrangement joins TRBV5-1 to TRBJ2-2; TRBD1 matches 8 bases. Germline CDR1 reads SGHRS; CDR2 reads YFSETQ. The CDR3 is 15 amino acids. Trimming at V came to 3 bases and at J to 5 bases, leaving 6 bases not matched to a gene. The CDR3 loop reads CASSSGQGGTGELFF. The DNA for the CDR3 is TGCGCCAGCAGCTCTGGACAGGGTGGGACCGGGGAGCTGTTTTTT.

The chain combines TRBV4-2 with TRBJ1-4; 10 nucleotides agree with TRBD1. The V gene end was trimmed by 0 bases and the J gene end by 6 bases; junction bases not matched to a gene: 4. The CDR3 runs 16 residues. Germline values: CDR1 LGHNA, CDR2 YNFKEQ. The DNA for the CDR3 is TGTGCCAGCAGCCAAGAAGGACAGGGGGTTGATGAAAAACTGTTTTTT. This gives the protein CASSQEGQGVDEKLFF.

In regard to this clone: A junction boundary mismatches the germline segment, possibly from a read error. The rearrangement joins TRBV27 to TRBJ1-5, with 8 bases matching TRBD1. The germline gives CDR1 MNHEY, CDR2 SMNVEV (reference sequence). The CDR3 spans 15 residues. The CDR3 DNA reads as TGTGCCAGCAGTTTATCCAGGGGGCGGAATCAGCCCCAACATTTT. Protein sequence: CASSLSRGRNQPQHF.